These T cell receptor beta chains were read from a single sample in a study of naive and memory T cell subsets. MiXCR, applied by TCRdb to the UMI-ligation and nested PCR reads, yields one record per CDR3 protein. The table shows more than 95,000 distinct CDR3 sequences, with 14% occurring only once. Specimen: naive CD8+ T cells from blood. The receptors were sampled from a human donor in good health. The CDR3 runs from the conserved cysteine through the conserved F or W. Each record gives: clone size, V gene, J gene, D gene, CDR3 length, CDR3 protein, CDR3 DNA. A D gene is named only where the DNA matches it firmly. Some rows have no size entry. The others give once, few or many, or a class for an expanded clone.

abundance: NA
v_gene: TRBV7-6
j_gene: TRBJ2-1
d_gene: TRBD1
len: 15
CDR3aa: CASSSGQGAYNEQFF
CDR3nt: TGTGCCAGCAGCAGCGGACAGGGGGCTTACAATGAGCAGTTCTTC

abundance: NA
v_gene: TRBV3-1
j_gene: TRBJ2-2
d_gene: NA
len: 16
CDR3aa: CASSVSGGPTTGELFF
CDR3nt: TGTGCCAGCAGTGTCTCGGGGGGCCCCACTACCGGGGAGCTGTTTTTT

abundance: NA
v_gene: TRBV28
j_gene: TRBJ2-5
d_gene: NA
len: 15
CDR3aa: CASSPTGEAGETQYF
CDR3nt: TGTGCCAGCAGTCCTACAGGGGAAGCGGGAGAGACCCAGTACTTC

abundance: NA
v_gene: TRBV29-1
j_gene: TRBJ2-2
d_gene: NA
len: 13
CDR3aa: CSVRWTQTGELFF
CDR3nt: TGCAGCGTTCGGTGGACACAGACCGGGGAGCTGTTTTTT

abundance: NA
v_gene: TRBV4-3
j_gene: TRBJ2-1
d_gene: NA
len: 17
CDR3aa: CASSQGSVTSSYNEQFF
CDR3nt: TGCGCCAGCAGCCAAGGTTCGGTAACGAGCTCCTACAATGAGCAGTTCTTC

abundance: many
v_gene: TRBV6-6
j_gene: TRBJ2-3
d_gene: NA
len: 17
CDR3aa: CASSQWAPTSSTDTQYF
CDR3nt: TGTGCCAGCAGCCAATGGGCCCCCACTTCTAGCACAGATACGCAGTATTTT

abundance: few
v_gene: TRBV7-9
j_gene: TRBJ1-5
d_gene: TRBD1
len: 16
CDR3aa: CASSPGQGGGNQPQHF
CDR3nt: TGTGCCAGCAGCCCCGGACAGGGAGGAGGTAATCAGCCCCAGCATTTT

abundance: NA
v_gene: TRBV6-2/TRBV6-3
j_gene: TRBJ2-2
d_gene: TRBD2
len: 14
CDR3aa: CASSATGGSGELFF
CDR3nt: TGTGCCAGCAGTGCAACGGGGGGTAGCGGGGAGCTGTTTTTT

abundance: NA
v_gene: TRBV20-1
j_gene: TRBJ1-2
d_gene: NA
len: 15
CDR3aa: CSAFYVRATINGYTF
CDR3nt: TGCAGTGCCTTCTATGTGCGCGCAACAATAAATGGCTACACCTTC

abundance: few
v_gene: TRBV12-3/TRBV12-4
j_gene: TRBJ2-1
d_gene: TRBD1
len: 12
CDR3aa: CASNQIDRGKFF
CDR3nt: TGTGCCAGCAACCAAATCGACAGGGGAAAGTTCTTC

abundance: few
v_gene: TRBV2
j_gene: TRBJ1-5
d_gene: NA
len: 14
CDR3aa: CASSGISTNQPQHF
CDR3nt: TGTGCCAGCAGTGGAATTAGCACAAATCAGCCCCAGCATTTT

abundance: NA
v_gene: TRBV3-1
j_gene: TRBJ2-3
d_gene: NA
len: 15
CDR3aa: CASSATDFPTDTQYF
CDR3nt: TGTGCCAGCAGCGCCACGGATTTCCCCACAGATACGCAGTATTTT

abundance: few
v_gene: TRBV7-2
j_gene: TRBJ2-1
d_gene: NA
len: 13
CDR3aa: CASSLATANEQFF
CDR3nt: TGTGCCAGCAGCTTGGCGACTGCAAATGAGCAGTTCTTC

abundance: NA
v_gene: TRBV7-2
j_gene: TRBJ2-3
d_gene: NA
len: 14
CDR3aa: CASSLFRGTDTQYF
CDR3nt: TGTGCCAGCAGCTTATTTAGGGGTACAGATACGCAGTATTTT

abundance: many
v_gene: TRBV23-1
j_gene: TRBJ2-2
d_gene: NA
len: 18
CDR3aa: CASSQSNRGGLSTGELFF
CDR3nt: TGCGCCAGCAGTCAATCCAACAGGGGAGGATTGAGCACCGGGGAGCTGTTTTTT

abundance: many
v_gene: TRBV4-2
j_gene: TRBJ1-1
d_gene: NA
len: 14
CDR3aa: CASSQENFPTEAFF
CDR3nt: TGTGCCAGCAGCCAAGAGAACTTCCCCACTGAAGCTTTCTTT

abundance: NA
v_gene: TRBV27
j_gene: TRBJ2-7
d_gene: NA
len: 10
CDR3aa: CASSFREQYF
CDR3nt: TGTGCCAGCAGTTTCCGCGAGCAGTACTTC

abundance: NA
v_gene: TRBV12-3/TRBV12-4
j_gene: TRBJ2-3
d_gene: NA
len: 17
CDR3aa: CASSFWYRSTTTDTQYF
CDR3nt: TGTGCCAGCAGTTTCTGGTACCGCTCCACCACAACAGATACGCAGTATTTT

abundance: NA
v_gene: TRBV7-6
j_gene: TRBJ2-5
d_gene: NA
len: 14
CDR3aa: CASSLVGGLETQYF
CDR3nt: TGTGCCAGCAGCTTAGTCGGGGGGCTGGAGACCCAGTACTTC

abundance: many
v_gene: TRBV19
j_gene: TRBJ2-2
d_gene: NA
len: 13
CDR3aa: CASTGPHTGELFF
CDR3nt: TGTGCCAGCACTGGACCCCACACCGGGGAGCTGTTTTTT

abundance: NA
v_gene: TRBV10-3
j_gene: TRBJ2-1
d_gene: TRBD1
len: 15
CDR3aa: CAISEGQGAYNEQFF
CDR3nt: TGTGCCATCAGTGAGGGACAGGGGGCCTACAATGAGCAGTTCTTC